This T cell receptor (beta chain) is from a study of T cell responses to AZD1222 COVID-19 vaccine. Study as a whole: Timing groups of about 4 and about 12 weeks for second doses were pooled.

This CDR3 spans 14 amino acids. From germline, CDR1 is SEHNR and CDR2 FQNEAQ (reference sequence). V lost 8 bases to trimming and J lost 5 bases; unmatched junction nucleotides: 7. In the case of this clone: Its target is unknown.

TCRdb keeps only in-frame clones here, not all; method: immunoSEQ multiplex PCR. In the table there are some 150,000 clones, approximately 93% of which are singletons. Broader study findings: The study identified only five to seven AZD1222 recipients as seropositive at baseline. The span of vaccine-associated CD4 TCRs extended across spike, with dominance at 160-218 and 743-854. There were repertoire samples only from the period after the peak T cell response.

The chain employs TRBV7-9 and TRBJ1-5, with TRBD1 matching 9 bases. Sequenced material: peripheral blood, taken on day 0 of AZD1222 vaccination. The origin of this receptor is an adult in good health. CDR3 sequence reads: CASGDRVSDQPQHF. CDR3 bases: TGTGCCAGCGGGGACAGGGTGAGTGATCAGCCCCAGCATTTT. The variable domain in full, with the rest retrieved from reference TRBV7-9 and TRBJ1-5, is DTGVSQNPRHKITKRGQNVTFRCDPISEHNRLYWYRQTLGQGPEFLTYFQNEAQLEKSRLLSDRFSAERPKGSFSTLEIQRTEQGDSAMYLCASGDRVSDQPQHFGDGTRLSIL.